A selection of T cell receptor beta chains follows, all from one sample in a study of OX40 agonist ivuxolimab in advanced cancers. The method was immunoSEQ multiplex PCR; TCRdb's version includes in-frame clones alone and lacks a portion of them. The sample contains 70,000 to 95,000 clones, about 91% of which appear only once. This material consisted of CD4+ or CD8+ T cells sorted from blood, taken in a trial of the OX40 agonist ivuxolimab. The receptors stem from an adult with an advanced solid tumor such as melanoma, head and neck, liver or kidney cancer. Both conserved end residues are part of each CDR3. A D gene is named only where the DNA matches it firmly. Clone size is given for some rows only: seen once, a few or many times, or a class if the clone is expanded.

.,TRBV11-2,.,TRBJ2-5,CASSFSQQETQYF,TGTGCCAGCAGCTTTTCACAGCAAGAGACCCAGTACTTC
.,TRBV2,TRBD2,TRBJ2-1,CASRKRGGDNNEQFF,TGTGCCAGCAGGAAGCGGGGGGGCGATAATAATGAGCAGTTCTTC
.,TRBV30,.,TRBJ2-5,CAWSASVGGETQYF,TGTGCCTGGAGTGCCTCAGTGGGTGGGGAGACCCAGTACTTC
once,TRBV6-5,.,TRBJ1-1,CASSFQNEAFF,TGTGCCAGCAGTTTCCAGAATGAAGCTTTCTTT
.,TRBV6-5,.,TRBJ2-6,CASSPEDSGANVLTF,TGTGCCAGCAGTCCTGAGGATTCTGGGGCCAACGTCCTGACTTTC
.,TRBV27,.,TRBJ2-5,CASRPNLPRETQYF,TGTGCCAGCAGACCAAACCTGCCCCGAGAGACCCAGTACTTC
.,TRBV6-1,.,TRBJ2-7,CASTPHEGSSYEQYF,TGTGCCAGCACCCCCCACGAGGGCAGCTCCTACGAGCAGTACTTC
once,TRBV6-6,.,TRBJ2-1,CASSSPPVGEQFF,TGTGCCAGCAGTTCGCCTCCGGTGGGAGAGCAGTTCTTC
.,TRBV7-9,TRBD2,TRBJ2-6,CASSLGLAGAPGANVLTF,TGTGCCAGCAGCCTGGGACTAGCGGGAGCTCCTGGGGCCAACGTCCTGACTTTC
.,TRBV18,.,TRBJ2-2,CASSPTTGELFF,TGTGCCAGCTCACCAACCACCGGGGAGCTGTTTTTT
.,TRBV11-2,.,TRBJ2-7,CASSAYYEQYF,TGTGCCAGCAGCGCATACTACGAGCAGTACTTC
.,TRBV5-1,TRBD1,TRBJ2-3,CASSEGRGLADTQYF,TGCGCCAGCAGCGAGGGCAGGGGGTTGGCAGATACGCAGTATTTT
.,TRBV6-6,.,TRBJ2-7,CASSYSTQGTYEQYF,TGTGCCAGCAGTTACTCGACTCAGGGGACCTACGAGCAGTACTTC
.,TRBV5-1,.,TRBJ1-4,CASSSTGLTTPDNEKLFF,TGCGCCAGCAGCAGTACGGGACTGACCACACCGGATAATGAAAAACTGTTTTTT
.,TRBV5-1,TRBD2,TRBJ2-7,CASSLVAGASYEQYF,TGCGCCAGCAGCTTGGTCGCGGGAGCTTCCTACGAGCAGTACTTC
.,TRBV4-2,.,TRBJ2-5,CASSQVLSVVEETQYF,TGTGCCAGCAGCCAAGTGCTGAGCGTAGTCGAAGAGACCCAGTACTTC
once,TRBV29-1,TRBD2,TRBJ2-1,CSADGLAGYNEQFF,TGCAGCGCCGACGGACTAGCGGGCTACAATGAGCAGTTCTTC
.,TRBV14,.,TRBJ2-5,CASSPYREEKTQYF,TGTGCCAGCAGCCCCTACAGGGAGGAAAAGACCCAGTACTTC
once,TRBV11-3,.,TRBJ2-7,CASSSGGVSEQYF,TGTGCCAGCAGCTCGGGTGGCGTCTCCGAGCAGTACTTC
.,TRBV19,.,TRBJ1-1,CASRPMQGRGTEAFF,TGTGCCAGTAGACCGATGCAGGGTAGGGGCACTGAAGCTTTCTTT
.,TRBV30,.,TRBJ1-4,CAWSLRRGTVAEKLFF,TGTGCCTGGAGCTTGCGGCGCGGGACCGTGGCCGAAAAACTGTTTTTT
.,TRBV5-1,TRBD2,TRBJ2-2,CASSLRTRQNTGELFF,TGCGCCAGCAGCCTGCGGACTAGACAAAACACCGGGGAGCTGTTTTTT
once,TRBV10-2,.,TRBJ1-6,CASSVDGGYNSPLHF,TGCGCCAGCAGTGTCGATGGGGGCTATAATTCACCCCTCCACTTT
.,TRBV19,.,TRBJ1-1,CASSIDSTVKWGTEAFF,TGTGCCAGTAGTATAGATAGCACAGTCAAATGGGGCACTGAAGCTTTCTTT
.,TRBV15,.,TRBJ1-6,CATRATEIDSPLHF,TGTGCCACCAGGGCGACCGAAATTGATTCACCCCTCCACTTT
.,TRBV6-6,.,TRBJ1-2,CASSYSRTNYGYTF,TGTGCCAGCAGTTACAGCAGGACGAACTATGGCTACACCTTC
once,TRBV4-1,.,TRBJ2-7,CASSQAMGQGYEQYF,TGCGCCAGCAGCCAAGCTATGGGACAAGGGTACGAGCAGTACTTC
once,TRBV30,.,TRBJ1-3,CAWSRQGFSGNTIYF,TGTGCCTGGAGTCGCCAGGGATTTTCTGGAAACACCATATATTTT
.,TRBV29-1,.,TRBJ1-1,CSVGRVFDTEAFF,TGCAGCGTTGGGCGGGTCTTCGACACTGAAGCTTTCTTT
.,TRBV7-3,TRBD2,TRBJ2-3,CASSLKAGSTDTQYF,TGTGCCAGCAGCTTAAAAGCGGGGTCCACAGATACGCAGTATTTT
.,TRBV19,TRBD2,TRBJ2-7,CASSMGASGSYEQYF,TGTGCCAGTAGTATGGGTGCTAGCGGGAGCTACGAGCAGTACTTC
once,TRBV10-1,.,TRBJ2-3,CASSESLASTDTQYF,TGCGCCAGCAGTGAGAGCCTAGCGAGCACAGATACGCAGTATTTT
.,TRBV5-4,.,TRBJ2-7,CASSPGSYEQYF,TGTGCCAGCAGCCCCGGTTCCTACGAGCAGTACTTC
.,TRBV11-2,.,TRBJ2-5,CASSSGGGQVEETQYF,TGTGCCAGCAGTTCGGGGGGGGGACAGGTCGAGGAGACCCAGTACTTC
.,TRBV11-3,.,TRBJ1-3,CASSLSPATGGNTIYF,TGTGCCAGCAGCTTAAGCCCCGCTACGGGAGGAAACACCATATATTTT
.,TRBV5-1,.,TRBJ1-1,CASSFPGTEAFF,TGCGCCAGCAGCTTCCCAGGGACTGAAGCTTTCTTT
once,TRBV5-4,.,TRBJ1-1,CASSQAGGGTEAFF,TGTGCCAGCAGCCAAGCCGGGGGTGGTACTGAAGCTTTCTTT
.,TRBV2,TRBD2,TRBJ2-3,CASSELAGGTDTQYF,TGTGCCAGCAGTGAATTAGCGGGAGGCACAGATACGCAGTATTTT
.,TRBV7-9,.,TRBJ1-2,CASSLDGGGGYTF,TGTGCCAGCAGCTTAGATGGGGGAGGTGGCTACACCTTC
.,TRBV21-1,.,TRBJ2-3,CASSLKDRGDTQYF,TGTGCCAGCAGCCTTAAGGACAGGGGTGATACGCAGTATTTT
.,TRBV5-4,.,TRBJ1-1,CASSLDPGDAEAFF,TGTGCCAGCAGCTTGGATCCTGGGGACGCTGAAGCTTTCTTT
.,TRBV7-8,.,TRBJ1-4,CASSLADFNEKLFF,TGTGCCAGCAGCTTAGCCGACTTTAATGAAAAACTGTTTTTT
.,TRBV2,.,TRBJ2-7,CASTLMGSYEQYF,TGTGCCAGCACTTTGATGGGTTCCTACGAGCAGTACTTC
once,TRBV5-5,TRBD1,TRBJ1-1,CASSLLGQGDTEAFF,TGTGCCAGCAGCTTGCTTGGACAGGGGGACACTGAAGCTTTCTTT
.,TRBV5-1,.,TRBJ2-7,CASSIQGGGSYEQYF,TGCGCCAGCAGCATACAGGGAGGAGGATCCTACGAGCAGTACTTC
.,TRBV7-2,.,TRBJ2-5,CASSLVGTSLGGETQYF,TGTGCCAGCAGCTTAGTTGGAACTAGCTTGGGGGGAGAGACCCAGTACTTC
.,TRBV19,.,TRBJ2-7,CASSIPRGHEQYF,TGTGCCAGTAGTATACCCAGGGGCCACGAGCAGTACTTC
.,TRBV14,.,TRBJ1-6,CASSQAGGSPLHF,TGTGCCAGCAGCCAAGCCGGAGGTTCACCCCTCCACTTT
.,TRBV6-5,.,TRBJ2-3,CASSRDMTDTQYF,TGTGCCAGCAGTCGGGACATGACAGATACGCAGTATTTT
.,TRBV7-8,.,TRBJ2-5,CASSLASGAQETQYF,TGTGCCAGCAGCTTAGCCTCAGGAGCCCAAGAGACCCAGTACTTC
.,TRBV4-1,.,TRBJ2-5,CASSQDVQRETQYF,TGCGCCAGCAGCCAAGATGTCCAAAGGGAGACCCAGTACTTC
.,TRBV7-9,TRBD2,TRBJ2-3,CASSLGSRGLAGGDTQYF,TGTGCCAGCAGCTTAGGCTCTCGGGGACTAGCGGGAGGCGATACGCAGTATTTT
.,TRBV19,.,TRBJ1-3,CATLPGDSGNTIYF,TGTGCCACACTTCCAGGGGATTCTGGAAACACCATATATTTT
.,TRBV5-1,.,TRBJ2-7,CASCTGSDPYEQYF,TGCGCCAGCTGTACCGGGTCAGACCCCTACGAGCAGTACTTC
.,TRBV2,.,TRBJ1-2,CASSATANYGYTF,TGTGCCAGCAGTGCAACCGCCAACTATGGCTACACCTTC
once,TRBV10-1,.,TRBJ2-5,CASSEEGSEETQYF,TGCGCCAGCAGTGAAGAGGGCAGTGAAGAGACCCAGTACTTC
.,TRBV10-3,.,TRBJ2-7,CAISEYGSYEQYF,TGTGCCATCAGTGAATACGGTTCCTACGAGCAGTACTTC
.,TRBV11-2,.,TRBJ2-5,CASSFWTEETQYF,TGTGCCAGCAGCTTTTGGACTGAAGAGACCCAGTACTTC
.,TRBV27,.,TRBJ1-4,CASSELSLSGVINEKLFF,TGTGCCAGCAGTGAACTGAGCCTGTCGGGGGTGATTAATGAAAAACTGTTTTTT
.,TRBV20-1,.,TRBJ2-7,CSARLVYEQYF,TGCAGTGCGAGACTAGTTTACGAGCAGTACTTC